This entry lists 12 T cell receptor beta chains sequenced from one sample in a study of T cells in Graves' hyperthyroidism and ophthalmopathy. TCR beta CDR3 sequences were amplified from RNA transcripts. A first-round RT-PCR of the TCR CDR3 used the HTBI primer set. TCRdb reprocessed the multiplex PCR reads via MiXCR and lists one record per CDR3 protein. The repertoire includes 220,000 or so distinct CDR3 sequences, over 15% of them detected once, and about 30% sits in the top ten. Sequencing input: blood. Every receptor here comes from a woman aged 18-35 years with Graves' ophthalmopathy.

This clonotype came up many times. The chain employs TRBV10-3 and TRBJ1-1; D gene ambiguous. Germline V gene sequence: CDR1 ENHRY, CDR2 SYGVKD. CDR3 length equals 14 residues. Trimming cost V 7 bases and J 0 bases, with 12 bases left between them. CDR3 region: CAINDGGVNTEAFF. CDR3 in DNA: TGTGCCATCAACGACGGCGGGGTGAACACTGAAGCTTTCTTT.

The DNA for the CDR3 is TGCAGTGCTAGAGTTTGGACAGGGGGCGCAGAAGGCTACACCTTC. It is translated as CSARVWTGGAEGYTF. The chain uses TRBV20-1 and TRBJ1-2; 11 bases are shared with TRBD1. V lost 1 base and J lost 8; bases outside the gene matches: 9. Germline CDR1 and CDR2: DFQATT and SNEGSKA (reference sequence). The CDR3 has 15 residues.

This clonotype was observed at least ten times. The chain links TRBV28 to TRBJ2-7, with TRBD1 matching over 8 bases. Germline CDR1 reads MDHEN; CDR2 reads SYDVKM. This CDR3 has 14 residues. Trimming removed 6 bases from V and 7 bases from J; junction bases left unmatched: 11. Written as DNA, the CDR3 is TGTGCCAGCAGGCAGGGGGCGCTTCGATGGGAGCAGTACTTC. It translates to CASRQGALRWEQYF.

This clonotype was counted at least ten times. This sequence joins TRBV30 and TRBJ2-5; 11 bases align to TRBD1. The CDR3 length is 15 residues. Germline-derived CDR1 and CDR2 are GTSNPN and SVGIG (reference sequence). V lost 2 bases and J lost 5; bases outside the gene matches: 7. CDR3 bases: TGTGCCTGGAGTACCGGACAGGGGGCTTCCGAGACCCAGTACTTC. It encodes CAWSTGQGASETQYF.

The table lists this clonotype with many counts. CDR3 in amino acids: CASSQVDMGLAGGNEQFF. The DNA of the CDR3 is TGCGCCAGCAGCCAAGTCGATATGGGACTAGCGGGAGGTAATGAGCAGTTCTTC. The chain uses TRBV4-1 and TRBJ2-1, with TRBD2 matching 15 bases. J lost 7 bases, V lost 1 base, and 8 bases had no gene match. The V gene's germline CDR1 is MGHRA and CDR2 YSYEKL. The CDR3 length is 18 residues.

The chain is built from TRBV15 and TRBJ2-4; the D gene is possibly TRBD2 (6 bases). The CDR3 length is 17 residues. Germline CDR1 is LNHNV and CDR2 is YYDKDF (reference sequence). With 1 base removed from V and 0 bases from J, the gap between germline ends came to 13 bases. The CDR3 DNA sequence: TGTGCCACCAGCAGAGGAGGAGGGCGGAGAGCCAAAAACATTCAGTACTTC. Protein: CATSRGGGRRAKNIQYF. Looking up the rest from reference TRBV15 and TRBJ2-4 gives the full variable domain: DAMVIQNPRYQVTQFGKPVTLSCSQTLNHNVMYWYQQKSSQAPKLLFHYYDKDFNNEADTPDNFQSRRPNTSFCFLDIRSPGLGDTAMYLCATSRGGGRRAKNIQYFGAGTRLSVL.

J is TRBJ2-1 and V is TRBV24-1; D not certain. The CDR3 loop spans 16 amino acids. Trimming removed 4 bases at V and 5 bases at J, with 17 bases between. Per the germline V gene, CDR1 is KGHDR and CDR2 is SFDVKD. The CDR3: CATSDHGPTSDNEQFF. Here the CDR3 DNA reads TGTGCCACCAGTGACCACGGACCCACTTCAGACAATGAGCAGTTCTTC.

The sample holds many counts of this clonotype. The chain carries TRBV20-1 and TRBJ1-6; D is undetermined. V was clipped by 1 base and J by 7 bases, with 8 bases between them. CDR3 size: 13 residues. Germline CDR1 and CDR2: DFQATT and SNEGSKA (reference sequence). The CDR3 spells CSARVDINSPLHF. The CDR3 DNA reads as TGCAGTGCTAGAGTTGACATCAATTCACCCCTCCACTTT.

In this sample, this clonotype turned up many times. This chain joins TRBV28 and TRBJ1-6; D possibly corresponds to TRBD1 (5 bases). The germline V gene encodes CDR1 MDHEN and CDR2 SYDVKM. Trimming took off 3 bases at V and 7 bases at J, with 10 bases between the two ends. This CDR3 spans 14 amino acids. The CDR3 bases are TGTGCCAGCAGTTTCGGGACGGTGAATTCACCCCTCCACTTT. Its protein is CASSFGTVNSPLHF.

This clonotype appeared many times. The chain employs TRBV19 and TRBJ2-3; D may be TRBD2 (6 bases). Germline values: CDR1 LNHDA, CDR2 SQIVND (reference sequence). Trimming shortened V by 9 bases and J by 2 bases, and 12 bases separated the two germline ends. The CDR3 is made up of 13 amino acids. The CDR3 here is CASWDFATDTQYF. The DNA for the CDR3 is TGTGCCAGCTGGGACTTTGCCACAGATACGCAGTATTTT.

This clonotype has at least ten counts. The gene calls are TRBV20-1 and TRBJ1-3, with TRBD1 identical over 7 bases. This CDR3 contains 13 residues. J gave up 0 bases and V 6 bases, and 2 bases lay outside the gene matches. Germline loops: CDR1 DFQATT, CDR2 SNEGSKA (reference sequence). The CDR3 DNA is TGCAGTGCCGACAGGGACTCTGGAAACACCATATATTTT. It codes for CSADRDSGNTIYF.

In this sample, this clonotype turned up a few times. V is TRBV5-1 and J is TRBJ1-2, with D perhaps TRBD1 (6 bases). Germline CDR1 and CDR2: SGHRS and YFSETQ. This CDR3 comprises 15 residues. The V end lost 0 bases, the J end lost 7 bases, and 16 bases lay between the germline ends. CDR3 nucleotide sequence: TGCGCCAGCAGCTTGGGGCAGGGGCGCCCTGGTGGCTACACCTTC. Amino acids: CASSLGQGRPGGYTF. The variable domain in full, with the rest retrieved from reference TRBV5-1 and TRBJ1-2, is KAGVTQTPRYLIKTRGQQVTLSCSPISGHRSVSWYQQTPGQGLQFLFEYFSETQRNKGNFPGRFSGRQFSNSRSEMNVSTLELGDSALYLCASSLGQGRPGGYTFGSGTRLTVV.